These T cell receptor beta chains were read from a single sample in a study of cytotoxic CD8 clonotypes in ibrutinib-treated CLL. Clones were read by immunoSEQ multiplex PCR, and TCRdb kept only the in-frame ones, dropping some. The repertoire includes tens of thousands of clones, 69% of them detected once, and about 53% sits in the top ten. The sample was PBMCs, taken at disease progression, from a patient treated with ibrutinib. Receptors were obtained from a human donor with chronic lymphocytic leukemia. CDR3s include the opening cysteine and the closing phenylalanine or tryptophan. Each record gives: clone size, J gene, D gene, V gene, CDR3 protein, CDR3 DNA. A D gene is named only where the DNA matches it firmly. Expanded clones get a size class; other rows say once, few or many, or leave the size out.

>few|TRBJ2-7|.|TRBV5-1
CASSGQQVYEQYF
TGCGCCAGCTCAGGGCAACAGGTTTACGAGCAGTACTTC
>.|TRBJ2-5|.|TRBV4-1
CASSDRGNPRGKETQYF
TGCGCCAGCAGCGACCGCGGGAACCCCAGGGGTAAAGAGACCCAGTACTTC
>.|TRBJ2-7|.|TRBV27
CASSAWGAGYEQYF
TGTGCCAGCAGTGCCTGGGGAGCGGGCTACGAGCAGTACTTC
>.|TRBJ2-2|.|TRBV7-3
CASSLSAAGTGELFF
TGTGCCAGCAGCTTATCGGCCGCCGGGACCGGGGAGCTGTTTTTT
>once|TRBJ1-4|.|TRBV5-6
CASSLALEGPRGKLFF
TGTGCCAGCAGCTTGGCCTTGGAGGGGCCACGGGGAAAACTGTTTTTT
>.|TRBJ2-1|.|TRBV7-3
CASSSTLYNEQFF
TGTGCCAGCAGCTCCACCCTATACAATGAGCAGTTCTTC
>.|TRBJ2-1|.|TRBV23-1
CAREPRAYNEQFF
TGCGCCCGGGAGCCTAGAGCCTACAATGAGCAGTTCTTC
>.|TRBJ1-3|.|TRBV4-3
CASSQDLSPVLKHTIYF
TGCGCCAGCAGCCAAGATCTGTCTCCGGTGTTAAAACACACCATATATTTT
>.|TRBJ2-5|.|TRBV4-3
CASSPQGQETQYF
TGCGCCAGCAGCCCTCAGGGCCAAGAGACCCAGTACTTC
>few|TRBJ2-2|TRBD1|TRBV5-4
CASSAWTGANTGELFF
TGTGCCAGCAGCGCCTGGACAGGGGCAAACACCGGGGAGCTGTTTTTT
>.|TRBJ1-2|TRBD1|TRBV7-9
CASSDVGTGPSGYTF
TGTGCCAGCAGCGATGTAGGGACAGGCCCTAGTGGCTACACCTTC
>.|TRBJ1-4|.|TRBV6-6
CASSYSTATNEKLFF
TGTGCCAGCAGTTATTCTACAGCAACTAATGAAAAACTGTTTTTT
>few|TRBJ2-5|TRBD2|TRBV6-5
CASSRTSGGGETQYF
TGTGCCAGCAGCCGGACTAGCGGGGGGGGGGAGACCCAGTACTTC
>.|TRBJ2-7|TRBD2|TRBV5-1
CASSLAGGDYEQYF
TGCGCCAGCAGCTTGGCTGGGGGGGACTACGAGCAGTACTTC
>.|TRBJ1-1|.|TRBV7-9
CASSWGTEAFF
TGTGCCAGCAGCTGGGGCACTGAAGCTTTCTTT
>.|TRBJ1-2|TRBD1|TRBV7-3
CASSLGQGYGYTF
TGTGCCAGCAGCCTCGGACAGGGCTATGGCTACACCTTC
>.|TRBJ2-7|.|TRBV19
CASSISGTLSYEQYF
TGTGCCAGTAGTATCTCCGGGACACTCTCCTACGAGCAGTACTTC
>few|TRBJ1-2|.|TRBV4-1
CASSQVSRADYGYTF
TGCGCCAGCAGCCAAGTATCACGGGCAGACTATGGCTACACCTTC
>.|TRBJ2-7|TRBD2|TRBV5-1
CASSLAGGPLLSYEQYF
TGCGCCAGCAGCCTAGCGGGGGGCCCCCTACTCTCCTACGAGCAGTACTTC
>.|TRBJ2-3|TRBD2|TRBV10-2
CASSLAGGTQYF
TGCGCCAGCAGTTTAGCGGGGGGTACGCAGTATTTT
>.|TRBJ2-2|TRBD1|TRBV27
CASSLSWDRGINTGELFF
TGTGCCAGCAGTTTAAGTTGGGACAGGGGGATTAACACCGGGGAGCTGTTTTTT
>.|TRBJ1-1|TRBD1|TRBV5-1
CASSSGQGGKNTEAFF
TGCGCCAGCAGCTCCGGACAGGGAGGGAAGAACACTGAAGCTTTCTTT
>.|TRBJ1-1|.|TRBV29-1
CSVGQNSAFF
TGCAGCGTTGGGCAGAATTCAGCTTTCTTT
>.|TRBJ1-4|.|TRBV2
CASSALGLRAEKLFF
TGTGCCAGCAGTGCATTAGGATTGCGGGCCGAAAAACTGTTTTTT
>many|TRBJ1-5|.|TRBV18
CASSLDSDQPQHF
TGTGCCAGCTCCCTTGACAGTGATCAGCCCCAGCATTTT
>.|TRBJ2-5|.|TRBV5-6
CASSAQETQYF
TGTGCCAGCAGCGCCCAAGAGACCCAGTACTTC
>.|TRBJ1-1|TRBD1|TRBV6-5
CASKSGGWNTEAFF
TGTGCCAGCAAATCAGGGGGTTGGAACACTGAAGCTTTCTTT
>.|TRBJ1-5|.|TRBV18
CASSPQQASAQPQHF
TGTGCCAGCTCACCACAACAGGCCTCGGCTCAGCCCCAGCATTTT
>few|TRBJ2-7|.|TRBV4-3
CASSQGPGDRPYEQYF
TGCGCCAGCAGCCAAGGCCCGGGGGATCGTCCTTACGAGCAGTACTTC
>.|TRBJ2-7|TRBD1|TRBV7-6
CASSRQGLNYEQYF
TGTGCCAGCAGCCGACAGGGTCTGAACTACGAGCAGTACTTC
>.|TRBJ2-5|.|TRBV12-5
CASGLTQETQYF
TGTGCTAGTGGTTTGACCCAAGAGACCCAGTACTTC
>.|TRBJ1-2|TRBD1|TRBV7-2
CASSLSWTGGTIMDYGYTF
TGTGCCAGCAGCTTATCTTGGACAGGGGGTACAATTATGGACTATGGCTACACCTTC
>.|TRBJ1-5|TRBD1|TRBV6-1
CASSEAWTGGFQPQHF
TGTGCCAGCAGTGAAGCGTGGACAGGGGGCTTTCAGCCCCAGCATTTT
>.|TRBJ1-1|.|TRBV4-1
CASSQGTGTLNTEAFF
TGCGCCAGCAGCCAAGGAACCGGGACCTTGAACACTGAAGCTTTCTTT
>.|TRBJ1-1|.|TRBV2
CASSETGAGNTEAFF
TGTGCCAGCAGTGAAACGGGGGCTGGGAACACTGAAGCTTTCTTT
>.|TRBJ2-5|.|TRBV7-6
CASSWGADYVTETQYF
TGTGCCAGCAGCTGGGGGGCCGACTACGTTACAGAGACCCAGTACTTC